This T cell receptor beta chain was documented in a study of shared clonotypes between healthy human individuals. Across the study: Per donor, three plates held CD4 naive cells, three held CD4 memory, two held CD8 naive and one held CD8 memory.

Clones were sequenced by immunoSEQ multiplex PCR, and TCRdb holds only the in-frame ones, with some missing. The sample lists approximately 2.4 million clones, nearly 97% occurring once. Germline CDR1 and CDR2: WNHNN and SYGVQD (reference sequence). The J segment lost 5 bases and the V segment lost 6 bases, leaving 8 bases of the junction unmatched. The length of the CDR3 is 14 residues. Findings of the study overall: Researchers sampled blood only, noting tissue repertoires likely differ. Clonotypes that were shared across a few donors made up around 5% of naive CD4 clonotypes. Genetic and exposure-history diversity was limited by the few donors.

About this clone: No antigen is known for it.

The V call is TRBV10-1, the J call TRBJ1-2; TRBD1 agrees at 8 bases. The sample comprised naive CD4+ T cells sorted from blood. Indicated subset: CD45RA+ positively selected. The receptor comes from a man between 18 and 35 years old in good health. CDR3 DNA sequence: TGCGCCAGCAGCCCAACGGGACAGGCTTATGGCTACACCTTC. Its translation: CASSPTGQAYGYTF.